This TCR beta chain is from a study of long-term antiretroviral therapy in people with HIV. Survey level was the resolution at which the v3.0 immunoSEQ assay ran. Assay: immunoSEQ multiplex PCR; the TCRdb copy retains only in-frame clones and omits some. Of more than 15,000 clones detected, about 94% appear once; the ten largest clones hold roughly 4.5%. This CDR3 has 12 amino acids. From germline, CDR1 is SEHNR and CDR2 FQNEAQ (reference sequence). The V and J ends lost 5 bases and 8 bases respectively, with 13 bases between them. The starting material was unsorted PBMCs, obtained around 6.4 years after starting antiretroviral therapy. The rearrangement joins TRBV7-9 to TRBJ2-7; D might be TRBD2 (6 bases). The sequence derives from a woman in her forties or fifties with HIV. The CDR3 DNA follows: TGTGCCAGCAGCCCCCCGGGGGTTCAGCAGTACTTC. This translates into CASSPPGVQQYF.